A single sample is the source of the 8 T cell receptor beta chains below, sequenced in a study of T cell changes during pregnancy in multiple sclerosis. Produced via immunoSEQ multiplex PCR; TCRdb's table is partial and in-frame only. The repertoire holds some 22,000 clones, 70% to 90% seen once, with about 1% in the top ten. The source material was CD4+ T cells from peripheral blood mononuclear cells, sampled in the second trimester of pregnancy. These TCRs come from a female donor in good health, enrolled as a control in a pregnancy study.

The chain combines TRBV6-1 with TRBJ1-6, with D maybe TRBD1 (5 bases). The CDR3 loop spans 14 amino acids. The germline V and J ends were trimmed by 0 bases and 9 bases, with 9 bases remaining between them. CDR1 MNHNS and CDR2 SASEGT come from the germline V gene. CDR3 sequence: CASSEAGESSPLHF. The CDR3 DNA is TGTGCCAGCAGTGAAGCAGGGGAAAGTTCACCCCTCCACTTT.

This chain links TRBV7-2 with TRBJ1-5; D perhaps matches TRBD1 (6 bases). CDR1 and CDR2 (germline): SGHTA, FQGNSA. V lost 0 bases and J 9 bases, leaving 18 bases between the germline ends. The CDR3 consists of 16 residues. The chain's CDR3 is CASSLAANRAPRPQHF. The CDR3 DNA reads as TGTGCCAGCAGCTTAGCGGCTAACAGGGCCCCAAGGCCCCAGCATTTT.

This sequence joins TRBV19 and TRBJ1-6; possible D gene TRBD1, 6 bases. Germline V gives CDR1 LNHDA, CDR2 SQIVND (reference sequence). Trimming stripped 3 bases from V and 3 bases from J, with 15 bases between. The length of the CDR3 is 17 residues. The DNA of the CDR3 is TGTGCCAGTAGTATCGGGGCAACAGGGAACTATAATTCACCCCTCCACTTT. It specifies CASSIGATGNYNSPLHF. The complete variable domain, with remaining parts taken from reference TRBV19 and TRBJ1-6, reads DGGITQSPKYLFRKEGQNVTLSCEQNLNHDAMYWYRQDPGQGLRLIYYSQIVNDFQKGDIAEGYSVSREKKESFPLTVTSAQKNPTAFYLCASSIGATGNYNSPLHFGNGTRLTVT.

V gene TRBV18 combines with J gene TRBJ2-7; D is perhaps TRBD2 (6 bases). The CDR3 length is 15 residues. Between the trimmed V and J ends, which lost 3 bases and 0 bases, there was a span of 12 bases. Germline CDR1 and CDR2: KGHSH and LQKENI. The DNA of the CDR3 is TGTGCCAGCTCACCGTTAGCGGAGAGCTCCTACGAGCAGTACTTC. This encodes CASSPLAESSYEQYF.

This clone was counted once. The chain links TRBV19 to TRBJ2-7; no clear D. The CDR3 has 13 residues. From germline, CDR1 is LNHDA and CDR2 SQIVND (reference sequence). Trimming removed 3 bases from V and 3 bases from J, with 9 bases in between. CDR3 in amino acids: CASSIGTSYEQYF. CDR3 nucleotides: TGTGCCAGTAGTATTGGTACAAGCTACGAGCAGTACTTC. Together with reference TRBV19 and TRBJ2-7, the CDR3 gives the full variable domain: DGGITQSPKYLFRKEGQNVTLSCEQNLNHDAMYWYRQDPGQGLRLIYYSQIVNDFQKGDIAEGYSVSREKKESFPLTVTSAQKNPTAFYLCASSIGTSYEQYFGPGTRLTVT.

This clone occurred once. The CDR3: CASTAGINQPQHF. The CDR3 coding sequence is TGTGCCAGCACGGCGGGGATAAATCAGCCCCAGCATTTT. The chain has TRBV2 and TRBJ1-5; no clear D gene. The CDR3 consists of 13 residues. V gave up 7 bases and J gave up 4 bases, with 11 bases separating them. CDR1 and CDR2 from the germline V gene are SNHLY and FYNNEI.

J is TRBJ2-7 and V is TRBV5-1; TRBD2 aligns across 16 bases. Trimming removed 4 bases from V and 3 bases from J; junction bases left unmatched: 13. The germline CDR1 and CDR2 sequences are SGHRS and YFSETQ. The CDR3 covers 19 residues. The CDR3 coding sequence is TGCGCCAGCAGCCCGAGGTCAGGGACTAGCGGGAGGGCCGGCTACGAGCAGTACTTC. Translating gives CASSPRSGTSGRAGYEQYF.

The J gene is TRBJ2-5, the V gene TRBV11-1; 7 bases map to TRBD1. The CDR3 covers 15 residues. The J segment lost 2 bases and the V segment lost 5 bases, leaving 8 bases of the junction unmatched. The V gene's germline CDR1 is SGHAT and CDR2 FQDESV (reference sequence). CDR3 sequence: CASSHTGTEQETQYF. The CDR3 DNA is TGTGCCAGCAGCCATACTGGGACAGAACAAGAGACCCAGTACTTC.